Below are 21 T cell receptor beta chains sequenced from a single sample in a study of control samples from healthy donors and cancer patients. TCRdb keeps only in-frame clones here, not all; method: immunoSEQ multiplex PCR. The sample includes about 95,000 clones, about 87% seen only once; the top ten take approximately 15%. The sample consisted of blood. All receptors derive from a woman between 65 and 79 years old in good health.

The chain uses TRBV30 and TRBJ1-4; D is uncertain. The germline gives CDR1 GTSNPN, CDR2 SVGIG (reference sequence). The CDR3 loop spans 13 amino acids. The V gene lost 0 bases and the J gene lost 7 bases, with 9 bases spanning the gap. CDR3 nucleotides: TGTGCCTGGAGTGTTAGAAGGGCTGAAAAACTGTTTTTT. Its translation: CAWSVRRAEKLFF.

The rearrangement links TRBV10-3 to TRBJ1-6, with a tentative D call TRBD1 (5 bases). The germline CDR1 and CDR2 sequences are ENHRY and SYGVKD. The CDR3 spans 13 residues. The V end lost 6 bases, the J end lost 9 bases, and 12 bases lay between the germline ends. This CDR3 reads CAISGGYGSPLHF. For the CDR3, the DNA is TGTGCCATCAGCGGGGGGTATGGTTCACCCCTCCACTTT.

The rearrangement uses TRBV29-1 and TRBJ1-2; possibly TRBD1 for D (5 bases). Trimming took off 8 bases at V and 9 bases at J, with 16 bases between the two ends. The germline CDR1 and CDR2 sequences are SQVTM and ANQGSEA. The CDR3 loop spans 11 amino acids. The CDR3 DNA is TGCAGCTCAGGGACTGGGGATAGCTACACCTTC. Translation: CSSGTGDSYTF. Filled out from reference TRBV29-1 and TRBJ1-2, the complete variable domain reads SAVISQKPSRDICQRGTSLTIQCQVDSQVTMMFWYRQQPGQSLTLIATANQGSEATYESGFVIDKFPISRPNLTFSTLTVSNMSPEDSSIYLCSSGTGDSYTFGSGTRLTVV.

The chain carries TRBV5-1 and TRBJ2-5; perhaps TRBD1 as D (6 bases). The CDR3 loop spans 13 amino acids. Per germline, CDR1 SGHRS and CDR2 YFSETQ. Between the trimmed V and J ends, which lost 0 bases and 4 bases, there was a span of 7 bases. For the CDR3, the DNA is TGCGCCAGCAGCTTGGGGACAGCAGAGACCCAGTACTTC. It yields the protein CASSLGTAETQYF.

The genes are TRBV23-1 and TRBJ1-5, with 9 bases matching TRBD1. TRBV23-1 is designated an ORF whose function remains uncertain. J was trimmed by 1 base and V by 3 bases; bases with no gene match: 7. This CDR3 has 17 amino acids. The CDR3 sequence is CASSHPGGQGSNQPQHF. The CDR3 DNA is TGCGCCAGCAGTCATCCCGGTGGACAGGGGAGCAATCAGCCCCAGCATTTT.

The V call is TRBV27, the J call TRBJ1-2; the match to TRBD1 covers 8 bases. The CDR3 has 17 residues. The V and J ends lost 3 bases and 8 bases, in that order; junction bases with no gene match: 17. Germline lookup yields CDR1 MNHEY and CDR2 SMNVEV (reference sequence). The DNA of the CDR3 is TGTGCCAGCAGTTTGGGGGCCTCCTTTGACAGGGGACTCGGCTACACCTTC. Its translation is CASSLGASFDRGLGYTF.

The rearrangement joins TRBV7-9 to TRBJ1-2; 8 bases agree with TRBD1. CDR3 length: 16 residues. The germline V gene encodes CDR1 SEHNR and CDR2 FQNEAQ (reference sequence). V shed 2 bases and J 1 base; nucleotides not matched to a gene: 6. DNA for the CDR3: TGTGCCAGCAGCTTAACTACAGGGGGTTATAACTATGGCTACACCTTC. Protein: CASSLTTGGYNYGYTF.

V usage is TRBV5-1 and J usage is TRBJ1-2, with 7 bases matching TRBD1. V lost 2 bases and J lost 8; bases outside the gene matches: 6. The CDR3 contains 13 residues. Germline V gives CDR1 SGHRS, CDR2 YFSETQ. CDR3 nucleotide sequence: TGCGCCAGCAGCTTAGGCACAGGGGAGGGCTACACCTTC. Protein product: CASSLGTGEGYTF.

This chain connects TRBV2 to TRBJ2-5, with TRBD2 matching over 7 bases. Per the germline V gene, CDR1 is SNHLY and CDR2 is FYNNEI. V shed 5 bases and J 5 bases; nucleotides not matched to a gene: 8. The CDR3 has 14 residues. Here the CDR3 reads CASSSDGGKETQYF. CDR3 nucleotide sequence: TGTGCCAGCAGTTCGGACGGGGGGAAGGAGACCCAGTACTTC.

The rearrangement joins TRBV6-5 to TRBJ2-6, with D hard to call. The V and J ends lost 4 bases and 0 bases respectively, with 7 bases between them. The germline CDR1 and CDR2 sequences are MNHEY and SVGAGI. The CDR3 has 15 amino acids. CDR3 sequence: CASSLGNSGANVLTF. The CDR3 region has the DNA TGTGCCAGCAGTTTAGGGAACTCTGGGGCCAACGTCCTGACTTTC.

As regards this clone: A junction boundary mismatches the germline segment, possibly from a read error. This chain links TRBV12-5 with TRBJ2-2; a possible D gene is TRBD2 (5 bases). This CDR3 has 15 amino acids. Germline assignment: CDR1 LGHNT and CDR2 FRNRAP. CDR3 sequence (DNA): TGTGCTAGTGCCCGACCTCCCCGAAAACACCGGGGAGCTGTTTTT. As protein: CASARPPRKHRGAVF.

This chain links TRBV7-2 with TRBJ2-7; D is undetermined. This CDR3 has 15 amino acids. Germline V lookup: CDR1 SGHTA, CDR2 FQGNSA. The ends were cut back, 1 base at V and 2 bases at J, with 12 bases in the middle. CDR3 bases: TGTGCCAGCAGCTTAGGACCTATTCAAACCTACGAGCAGTACTTC. Protein: CASSLGPIQTYEQYF.

CDR3 DNA: TGTGCCAGCAGTCCCCTCACGAAGGGACTAGCGAGCAACAATGAGCAGTTCTTC. Residues: CASSPLTKGLASNNEQFF. This chain links TRBV6-6 with TRBJ2-1; TRBD2 aligns across 10 bases. Trimming removed 5 bases from V and 5 bases from J; junction bases left unmatched: 15. CDR1 MNHNY and CDR2 SVGAGI come from the germline V gene (reference sequence). The CDR3 is 18 amino acids.

The chain links TRBV7-6 to TRBJ1-2; the D is unclear. This CDR3 comprises 14 residues. From germline, CDR1 is SGHVS and CDR2 FNYEAQ. V dropped 1 base and J dropped 8 bases, with 14 bases sitting between them. In nucleotides, the CDR3 is TGTGCCAGCAGCTTAGGGAGCGGGGAGGGCGGCTACACCTTC. This codes for CASSLGSGEGGYTF.

The DNA for the CDR3 is TGTGCCAGCAGCTTAAGACTAGACCCATCCTACAATGAGCAGTTCTTC. Protein: CASSLRLDPSYNEQFF. The gene calls are TRBV7-2 and TRBJ2-1, with D maybe TRBD2 (6 bases). The CDR3 has 16 residues. Germline CDR1 and CDR2: SGHTA and FQGNSA. Trimming cost V 2 bases and J 1 base, with 12 bases left between them.

V usage is TRBV9 and J usage is TRBJ2-3; 10 nucleotides line up with TRBD2. CDR1 and CDR2 from the germline V gene are SGDLS and YYNGEE. This CDR3 has 17 residues. J lost 4 bases, V lost 0 bases, and 8 bases had no gene match. The CDR3 sequence is CASSVEASGRYADTQYF. The DNA for the CDR3 is TGTGCCAGCAGCGTAGAGGCTAGCGGGAGATACGCAGATACGCAGTATTTT.

The V call is TRBV7-2, the J call TRBJ1-5; TRBD1 might be the D (6 bases). V was cut by 3 bases and J by 11 bases, with 17 bases left in between. The CDR3 loop spans 14 amino acids. Germline CDR1 reads SGHTA; CDR2 reads FQGNSA. CDR3 DNA: TGTGCCAGCAGCTTCGCACAGGGAACTTCAGCCCAGCATTTT. It encodes CASSFAQGTSAQHF.

V is TRBV7-8 and J is TRBJ2-7; D unresolved. V lost 5 bases and J lost 2, with 16 bases in between. CDR3 length: 15 amino acids. The germline V gene has CDR1 SGHVS and CDR2 FQNEAQ. The CDR3 region has the DNA TGTGCCAGCAGCCAAGAGAAGGCAGCAGCCTACGAGCAGTACTTC. Its protein is CASSQEKAAAYEQYF.

CDR3 in DNA: TGTGCCAGCAGTTCCGAAAAACTGTTTTTT. This encodes CASSSEKLFF. V gene TRBV25-1 combines with J gene TRBJ1-4; D not resolved. Germline V CDR1 and CDR2: MGHDK, SYGVNS. With 5 bases removed from V and 8 bases from J, the gap between germline ends came to 3 bases. This CDR3 contains 10 residues.

The gene calls are TRBV12-2 and TRBJ2-7; TRBD2 is the table's D call, not checked against the DNA. TRBV12-2 is a pseudogene segment. The length of the CDR3 is 15 residues. CDR3 loop: CASRFFGGTPYEQYF. The CDR3 region has the DNA TGTGCAAGTCGCTTTTTTGGCGGGACTCCCTACGAGCAGTACTTC.

V usage is TRBV29-1 and J usage is TRBJ2-1, with a tentative D call TRBD1 (6 bases). Between the trimmed V and J ends, which lost 5 bases and 3 bases, there was a span of 14 bases. The germline gives CDR1 SQVTM, CDR2 ANQGSEA. This CDR3 is built from 14 residues. CDR3: CSVKARQDYNEQFF. Written as DNA, the CDR3 is TGCAGCGTTAAGGCACGACAGGACTACAATGAGCAGTTCTTC.